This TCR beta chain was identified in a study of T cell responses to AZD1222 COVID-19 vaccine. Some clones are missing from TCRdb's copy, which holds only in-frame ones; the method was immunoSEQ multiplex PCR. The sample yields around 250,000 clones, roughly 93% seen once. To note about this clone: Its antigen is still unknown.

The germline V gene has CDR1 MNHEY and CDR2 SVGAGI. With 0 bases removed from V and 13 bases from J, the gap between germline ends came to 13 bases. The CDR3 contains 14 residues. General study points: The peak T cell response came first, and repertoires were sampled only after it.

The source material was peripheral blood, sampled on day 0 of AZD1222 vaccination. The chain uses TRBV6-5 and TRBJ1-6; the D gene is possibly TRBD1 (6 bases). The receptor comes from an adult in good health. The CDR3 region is CASSYSQGRGPLHF. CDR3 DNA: TGTGCCAGCAGTTACTCACAGGGCCGGGGGCCCCTCCACTTT.